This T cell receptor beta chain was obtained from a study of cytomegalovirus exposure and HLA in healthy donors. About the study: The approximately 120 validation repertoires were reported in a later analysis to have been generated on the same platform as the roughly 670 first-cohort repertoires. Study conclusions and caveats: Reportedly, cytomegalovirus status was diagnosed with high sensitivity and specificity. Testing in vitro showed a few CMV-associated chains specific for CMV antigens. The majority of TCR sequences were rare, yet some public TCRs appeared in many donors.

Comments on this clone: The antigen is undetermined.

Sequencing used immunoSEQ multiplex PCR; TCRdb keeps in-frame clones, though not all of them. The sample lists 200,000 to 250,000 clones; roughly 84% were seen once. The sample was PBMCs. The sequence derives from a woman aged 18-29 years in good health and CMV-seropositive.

The CDR3 spells CASRPTSGRDGEQFF. The CDR3, as DNA: TGTGCCAGCAGACCAACTAGCGGGAGGGATGGTGAGCAGTTCTTC. This chain uses TRBV11-2 with TRBJ2-1; TRBD2 aligns across 13 bases. The ends lost 6 bases at V and 9 bases at J; junction bases unmatched: 8. The CDR3 totals 15 residues. Germline V gives CDR1 SGHAT, CDR2 FQNNGV.